These 20 T cell receptor beta chains share one sample of origin, sequenced in a study of OX40 agonist ivuxolimab in advanced cancers. Generated by immunoSEQ multiplex PCR, the TCRdb table keeps only in-frame clones and is missing some. The data show under 90,000 clones, just over 90% seen once. The sample here was CD4+ or CD8+ T cells sorted from blood, taken in a trial of the OX40 agonist ivuxolimab. The receptors shown here come from an adult with an advanced solid tumor such as melanoma, head and neck, liver or kidney cancer.

The rearrangement links TRBV9 to TRBJ2-7, with D possibly being TRBD1 (5 bases). The V gene lost 0 bases and the J gene lost 5 bases, with 18 bases spanning the gap. The germline V gene encodes CDR1 SGDLS and CDR2 YYNGEE. This CDR3 region has 16 residues. CDR3 sequence reads: CASSVDVQGLGNEQYF. The DNA for the CDR3 is TGTGCCAGCAGCGTAGACGTTCAGGGTCTGGGAAACGAGCAGTACTTC. The whole variable domain, remainder taken from reference TRBV9 and TRBJ2-7, is DSGVTQTPKHLITATGQRVTLRCSPRSGDLSVYWYQQSLDQGLQFLIQYYNGEERAKGNILERFSAQQFPDLHSELNLSSLELGDSALYFCASSVDVQGLGNEQYFGPGTRLTVT.

The chain couples TRBV7-9 to TRBJ2-7; 10 bases are a match to TRBD1. The V gene's germline CDR1 is SEHNR and CDR2 FQNEAQ (reference sequence). CDR3 length equals 16 residues. The ends lost 1 base at V and 5 bases at J; junction bases unmatched: 8. The CDR3, as DNA: TGTGCCAGCAGCTTAGGACAGGGGGCAGAGCTTGACGAGCAGTACTTC. Translating it yields CASSLGQGAELDEQYF.

The CDR3 region is CASSFGTGGFNEQFF. The CDR3 DNA sequence: TGTGCCAGCAGCTTTGGGACAGGGGGCTTCAATGAGCAGTTCTTC. This chain joins TRBV7-9 and TRBJ2-1, with 12 bases fitting TRBD1. Unmatched junction bases numbered 3, after V lost 3 bases and J lost 6 bases. The germline V gene encodes CDR1 SEHNR and CDR2 FQNEAQ (reference sequence). The CDR3 runs 15 residues.

This clone was detected once. The chain joins TRBV14 to TRBJ2-5, with TRBD2 matching 9 bases. The CDR3 spans 16 residues. Germline V gene data show CDR1 as SGHDN and CDR2 as FVKESK. V shed 4 bases and J 4 bases; nucleotides not matched to a gene: 10. CDR3: CASSPGLAKWVETQYF. The CDR3 DNA sequence: TGTGCCAGCAGCCCAGGACTAGCGAAATGGGTAGAGACCCAGTACTTC.

V usage is TRBV7-2 and J usage is TRBJ2-5, with D unclear. V was shortened by 8 bases and J by 4 bases, with 11 bases between the two germline ends. The germline gives CDR1 SGHTA, CDR2 FQGNSA. This CDR3 is built from 12 residues. CDR3 region: CASGFWAETQYF. In DNA, the CDR3 is TGTGCCAGCGGGTTTTGGGCAGAGACCCAGTACTTC.

This clone was observed a few times. The CDR3 sequence is CASSLAGGQPQHF. The CDR3 nucleotides read TGTGCCAGCAGTTTGGCGGGAGGGCAGCCCCAGCATTTT. J is TRBJ1-5 and V is TRBV27; D is unresolved. V lost 3 bases and J 7 bases, leaving 10 bases between the germline ends. Germline lookup yields CDR1 MNHEY and CDR2 SMNVEV (reference sequence). This CDR3 spans 13 amino acids.

V usage is TRBV9 and J usage is TRBJ1-4, with TRBD1 as a possible D gene (5 bases). Trimming took 0 bases from V and 5 from J, leaving 14 bases between them. There are 16 residues in the CDR3. Germline V gene data show CDR1 as SGDLS and CDR2 as YYNGEE. This CDR3 reads CASSVGTSRGNEKLFF. In DNA form, the CDR3 reads TGTGCCAGCAGCGTAGGGACATCCCGGGGGAATGAAAAACTGTTTTTT. Filled out from reference TRBV9 and TRBJ1-4, the complete variable domain reads DSGVTQTPKHLITATGQRVTLRCSPRSGDLSVYWYQQSLDQGLQFLIQYYNGEERAKGNILERFSAQQFPDLHSELNLSSLELGDSALYFCASSVGTSRGNEKLFFGSGTQLSVL.

The chain carries TRBV9 and TRBJ1-1, with no clear D. Per germline, CDR1 SGDLS and CDR2 YYNGEE. This CDR3 has 13 residues. V was cut by 6 bases and J by 4 bases, with 13 bases left in between. The CDR3 DNA follows: TGTGCCAGCACTCTGGTTTTGGGCACTGAAGCTTTCTTT. Its translation is CASTLVLGTEAFF.

This clone was detected a few times. The rearrangement joins TRBV18 to TRBJ1-1; D ambiguous. Trimming shortened V by 6 bases and J by 2 bases, and 10 bases separated the two germline ends. Germline-derived CDR1 and CDR2 are KGHSH and LQKENI. The CDR3 loop spans 13 amino acids. DNA for the CDR3: TGTGCCAGCTCCGGTGGACCTAACACTGAAGCTTTCTTT. Amino acid sequence: CASSGGPNTEAFF. The full variable domain, in which reference TRBV18 and TRBJ1-1 provide the parts outside the CDR3, is NAGVMQNPRHLVRRRGQEARLRCSPMKGHSHVYWYRQLPEEGLKFMVYLQKENIIDESGMPKERFSAEFPKEGPSILRIQQVVRGDSAAYFCASSGGPNTEAFFGQGTRLTVV.

The chain uses TRBV10-2 and TRBJ2-1; D may be TRBD1 (6 bases). The germline V gene encodes CDR1 WSHSY and CDR2 SAAADI. Trimming took 8 bases from V and 9 from J, leaving 8 bases between them. The CDR3 spans 10 residues. CDR3 in amino acids: CASGGFEQFF. The CDR3 DNA is TGCGCCAGCGGGGGCTTTGAGCAGTTCTTC.

The rearrangement links TRBV15 to TRBJ2-1; 7 nucleotides agree with TRBD1. CDR3 length equals 17 residues. The V gene end was trimmed by 3 bases and the J gene end by 0 bases; junction bases not matched to a gene: 8. CDR1 is LNHNV and CDR2 is YYDKDF in the germline V gene (reference sequence). The CDR3 DNA sequence: TGTGCCACCAGCAGGGAACCGACAGGGCGCTCCTACAATGAGCAGTTCTTC. Translated: CATSREPTGRSYNEQFF. Supplemented by reference TRBV15 and TRBJ2-1, the full variable domain reads DAMVIQNPRYQVTQFGKPVTLSCSQTLNHNVMYWYQQKSSQAPKLLFHYYDKDFNNEADTPDNFQSRRPNTSFCFLDIRSPGLGDTAMYLCATSREPTGRSYNEQFFGPGTRLTVL.

This clone was counted once. The rearrangement joins TRBV11-2 to TRBJ2-1; possible D gene TRBD2, 6 bases. The CDR3 totals 15 residues. Trimming took off 1 base at V and 4 bases at J, with 11 bases between the two ends. CDR1 SGHAT and CDR2 FQNNGV come from the germline V gene. As DNA, the CDR3 is TGTGCCAGCAGCTTAGGAGCGGGCCAATACAATGAGCAGTTCTTC. It specifies CASSLGAGQYNEQFF.

V usage is TRBV5-5 and J usage is TRBJ2-7, with TRBD1 matching 9 bases. Germline V gene lookup returns CDR1 SGHKS and CDR2 YYEKEE (reference sequence). The CDR3 has 15 residues. J gave up 4 bases and V 0 bases, and 5 bases lay outside the gene matches. The CDR3 coding sequence is TGTGCCAGCAGCTTGGCCTTGACAGGGGGATACGAGCAGTACTTC. It yields the protein CASSLALTGGYEQYF. Based on the CDR3 plus reference TRBV5-5 and TRBJ2-7, the full variable domain is DAGVTQSPTHLIKTRGQQVTLRCSPISGHKSVSWYQQVLGQGPQFIFQYYEKEERGRGNFPDRFSARQFPNYSSELNVNALLLGDSALYLCASSLALTGGYEQYFGPGTRLTVT.

This chain links TRBV28 with TRBJ2-7, with D perhaps matching TRBD1 (6 bases). Germline V gene sequence: CDR1 MDHEN, CDR2 SYDVKM. This CDR3 contains 14 residues. Deletions cut 5 bases from V and 6 bases from J, with 17 bases between. The CDR3 reads CASSPLGGDLEQYF. As DNA, the CDR3 is TGTGCCAGCAGTCCACTAGGGGGAGACCTCGAGCAGTACTTC.

The chain joins TRBV25-1 to TRBJ1-5; 11 bases match TRBD1. The CDR3 is 16 residues long. Germline CDR1 MGHDK, CDR2 SYGVNS. V gave up 3 bases and J gave up 7 bases; unmatched junction bases: 8. CDR3 protein: CASSEPGQGGEQPQHF. The DNA for the CDR3 is TGTGCCAGCAGTGAGCCGGGACAGGGGGGAGAACAGCCCCAGCATTTT. Based on the CDR3 plus reference TRBV25-1 and TRBJ1-5, the full variable domain is EADIYQTPRYLVIGTGKKITLECSQTMGHDKMYWYQQDPGMELHLIHYSYGVNSTEKGDLSSESTVSRIRTEHFPLTLESARPSHTSQYLCASSEPGQGGEQPQHFGDGTRLSIL.

This chain connects TRBV7-6 to TRBJ2-3; 10 bases are a match to TRBD2. V shed 1 base, J shed 3 bases, and the junction held 4 bases outside the gene matches. The germline gives CDR1 SGHVS, CDR2 FNYEAQ. The CDR3 has 16 amino acids. This chain's CDR3 is CASSLGAGGRTDTQYF. The CDR3 DNA reads TGTGCCAGCAGCTTAGGAGCGGGGGGGAGGACAGATACGCAGTATTTT.

The rearrangement joins TRBV5-1 to TRBJ2-7; 7 bases line up with TRBD2. CDR3 length: 13 residues. V lost 0 bases, J lost 7 bases, and 4 bases stayed unmatched. Germline CDR1 is SGHRS and CDR2 is YFSETQ. The CDR3 DNA follows: TGCGCCAGCAGCTTGGTATTCGGGAGGGAGCAGTACTTC. It yields the protein CASSLVFGREQYF. The variable domain in full, with the rest retrieved from reference TRBV5-1 and TRBJ2-7, is KAGVTQTPRYLIKTRGQQVTLSCSPISGHRSVSWYQQTPGQGLQFLFEYFSETQRNKGNFPGRFSGRQFSNSRSEMNVSTLELGDSALYLCASSLVFGREQYFGPGTRLTVT.

V gene TRBV21-1 combines with J gene TRBJ1-1. TRBV21-1 is a recognized pseudogene. The CDR3 contains 11 residues. This chain's CDR3 is CASSKSHEAFF. CDR3 coding DNA: TGTGCCAGCAGCAAATCTCATGAAGCTTTCTTT.

V usage is TRBV2 and J usage is TRBJ1-1, with TRBD1 identical over 9 bases. The CDR3 covers 18 residues. V lost 6 bases, J lost 0 bases, and 14 bases stayed unmatched. Per germline, CDR1 SNHLY and CDR2 FYNNEI. In DNA, the CDR3 is TGTGCCAGCAGGGAGGGGAGGGGACAGGGTGTTTTGAACACTGAAGCTTTCTTT. Translation: CASREGRGQGVLNTEAFF. The full variable domain, rest sourced from reference TRBV2 and TRBJ1-1, is EPEVTQTPSHQVTQMGQEVILRCVPISNHLYFYWYRQILGQKVEFLVSFYNNEISEKSEIFDDQFSVERPDGSNFTLKIRSTKLEDSAMYFCASREGRGQGVLNTEAFFGQGTRLTVV.

The gene calls are TRBV29-1 and TRBJ1-1, with D perhaps matching TRBD1 (6 bases). Germline V CDR1 and CDR2: SQVTM, ANQGSEA. This CDR3 comprises 12 residues. V was trimmed by 6 bases and J by 6 bases, leaving 14 bases between them. The CDR3 spells CSVGGAVAEAFF. The CDR3 DNA reads as TGCAGCGTGGGGGGGGCTGTCGCTGAAGCTTTCTTT.